The next 5 T cell receptor beta chains were all read from a single sample in a study of blood T cell repertoires in COVID-19. Clones were sequenced by immunoSEQ multiplex PCR, and TCRdb holds only the in-frame ones, with some missing. The top ten hold approximately 34% of the sample, which has roughly 90,000 clones, 80% to 85% seen once. The specimen sequenced was peripheral blood. The receptors stem from a woman of 80 years or more with active or convalescent COVID-19.

V and J are TRBV11-2 and TRBJ1-4; 8 bases align to TRBD1. V lost 5 bases to trimming and J lost 7 bases; unmatched junction nucleotides: 12. The CDR3 sequence is 16 residues long. Germline values: CDR1 SGHAT, CDR2 FQNNGV. Here the CDR3 DNA reads TGTGCCAGCAGCCAAAGACGACAGGGGAGAGGTGAAAAACTGTTTTTT. This codes for CASSQRRQGRGEKLFF.

The chain links TRBV5-1 to TRBJ1-3, with unresolved D. This CDR3 region has 15 residues. Trimming removed 7 bases at V and 0 bases at J, with 14 bases between. CDR1 is SGHRS and CDR2 is YFSETQ in the germline V gene. CDR3 amino acids: CASGLDGSSGNTIYF. The DNA of the CDR3 is TGCGCCAGCGGGCTAGACGGGAGCTCTGGAAACACCATATATTTT.

The V gene is TRBV10-3, the J gene TRBJ1-2; a weak D match, TRBD1 (5 bases). Germline values: CDR1 ENHRY, CDR2 SYGVKD. The CDR3 is made up of 14 amino acids. V was pared by 2 bases and J by 3 bases, with 10 bases between. The CDR3 reads CAISEASGYYGYTF. The CDR3 region has the DNA TGTGCCATCAGTGAGGCCTCAGGGTACTATGGCTACACCTTC.

The V and J genes are TRBV27 and TRBJ2-7, with D uncertain. Per the germline V gene, CDR1 is MNHEY and CDR2 is SMNVEV (reference sequence). The CDR3 is made up of 9 amino acids. With 8 bases removed from V and 7 bases from J, the gap between germline ends came to 6 bases. The CDR3 DNA sequence: TGTGCCAGCCGCGCTGAGCAGTACTTC. It codes for CASRAEQYF.

The rearrangement joins TRBV5-8 to TRBJ2-1, with 9 bases lining up with TRBD1. The CDR3 runs to 17 residues. CDR1 is SGHTS, CDR2 YDEGEE, per germline. The V and J ends lost 4 bases and 4 bases, in that order; junction bases with no gene match: 12. The DNA for the CDR3 is TGTGCCAGCAGCCTGGGTGAAACAGGGGGCCGGTACAATGAGCAGTTCTTC. It codes for CASSLGETGGRYNEQFF. Variable domain in full (rest from reference TRBV5-8 and TRBJ2-1): EAGVTQSPTHLIKTRGQQATLRCSPISGHTSVYWYQQALGLGLQFLLWYDEGEERNRGNFPPRFSGRQFPNYSSELNVNALELEDSALYLCASSLGETGGRYNEQFFGPGTRLTVL.